A selection of T cell receptor beta chains follows, all from one sample in a study of blood T cell repertoires in COVID-19. The data were produced by immunoSEQ multiplex PCR, yet TCRdb's version contains in-frame clones alone and is incomplete. Among over 200,000 clones listed, approximately 90% were seen once. Sequenced: PBMCs or T cells enriched from blood (not recorded which). All receptors come from a young man who had recovered from COVID-19. CDR3s include the opening cysteine and the closing phenylalanine or tryptophan. D genes are given only for firm matches. A clone size is listed for some rows: how often the clone was seen (once, few, many), or a class if it is expanded.

TRBJ1-1 | NA | TRBV12-3/TRBV12-4 | NA | TGTGCCAGCAGTTTCTCTACGGGTGAAGCTTTCTTT | CASSFSTGEAFF
TRBJ1-2 | NA | TRBV3-1/TRBV3-2 | NA | TGTGCCAGCAGCCAAGAGGCGGATGGCTACACCTTC | CASSQEADGYTF
TRBJ1-6 | NA | TRBV18 | TRBD1 | TGTGCCAGCTCACCGCCGGGACAGAGGTCACCCCTCCACTTT | CASSPPGQRSPLHF
TRBJ1-6 | NA | TRBV7-9 | NA | TGTGCCAGCAGCTTATTCCCCCGAGAGATCAATTCACCCCTCCACTTT | CASSLFPREINSPLHF
TRBJ1-2 | few | TRBV7-2 | TRBD1 | TGTGCCAGCAGCCCGGGACAGGGGGCTGTAGGCTACACCTTC | CASSPGQGAVGYTF
TRBJ1-2 | NA | TRBV25-1 | NA | TGTGCCAGCATTCGATCGGGAAGTAACTATGGCTACACCTTC | CASIRSGSNYGYTF
TRBJ2-5 | NA | TRBV7-2 | TRBD1 | TGTGCCAGCAGCACGGGACAGGCAAAGACCCAGTACTTC | CASSTGQAKTQYF
TRBJ1-1 | NA | TRBV6-5 | TRBD1 | TGTGCCAGCAGTTACTCGGACAGGCCTGTGAACACTGAAGCTTTCTTT | CASSYSDRPVNTEAFF
TRBJ2-1 | NA | TRBV6-5 | NA | TGTGCCAGCAGTAACCGGGCCTACAATGAGCAGTTCTTC | CASSNRAYNEQFF
TRBJ1-4 | NA | TRBV6-5 | NA | TGTGCCAGCAAAAGTAGGGAGGAACTGTTTTTT | CASKSREELFF
TRBJ1-6 | NA | TRBV5-1 | TRBD1 | TGCGCCAGCAGCCCGACAGGGGGTGATAATTCACCCCTCCACTTT | CASSPTGGDNSPLHF
TRBJ2-3 | NA | TRBV3-1/TRBV3-2 | TRBD2 | TGTGCCAGCAGCCACGGACCGGGACTAGCGGGGGAAACCAGCACAGATACGCAGTATTTT | CASSHGPGLAGETSTDTQYF
TRBJ2-1 | NA | TRBV29-1 | NA | TGCAGCATACGGGGGATCCCCCTTATTAATGAGCAGTTCTTC | CSIRGIPLINEQFF
TRBJ1-2 | once | TRBV29-1 | NA | TGCAGCACACGAGGCCTTCCCGGCTATGGCTACACCTTC | CSTRGLPGYGYTF
TRBJ2-1 | NA | TRBV11-3 | TRBD2 | TGTGCCAGCAGCTTTGGAGCGGGGGGGACCTACAATGAGCAGTTCTTC | CASSFGAGGTYNEQFF
TRBJ1-5 | once | TRBV5-6 | NA | TGTGCCAGCAGCTCCAGGCCGGATCAGCCCCAGCATTTT | CASSSRPDQPQHF
TRBJ1-2 | once | TRBV9 | TRBD1 | TGTGCCAGCAGCCCAAAGACAGGGCCTCTTTACTATGGCTACACCTTC | CASSPKTGPLYYGYTF
TRBJ2-3 | NA | TRBV10-3 | TRBD2 | TGTGCCATCAGGCAAGCGGGGATAATCACTAGCACAGATACGCAGTATTTT | CAIRQAGIITSTDTQYF
TRBJ1-1 | NA | TRBV18 | NA | TGTGCCAGCTCACCCTCGCAGGGGAGCACTGAAGCTTTCTTT | CASSPSQGSTEAFF
TRBJ1-6 | NA | TRBV19 | TRBD1 | TGTGCCAGTAGTATGTTAAAACAGGGGAATTCACCCCTCCACTTT | CASSMLKQGNSPLHF
TRBJ1-2 | NA | TRBV30 | NA | TGTGCCTGGAGTGAAGGGGTGCGCTATGGCTACACCTTC | CAWSEGVRYGYTF
TRBJ1-4 | NA | TRBV12-3/TRBV12-4 | NA | TGTGCCAGCAGTTTCGGTCGACAGGAAAAACTGTTTTTT | CASSFGRQEKLFF
TRBJ1-2 | NA | TRBV10-3 | NA | TGTGCCATCAGTGAGTCGAGGCAGTCGTATGGCTACACCTTC | CAISESRQSYGYTF
TRBJ1-2 | NA | TRBV11-2 | TRBD1 | TGTGCCAGCAGCTCCTCAGGGGGCGGGTATGGCTACACCTTC | CASSSSGGGYGYTF
TRBJ2-5 | NA | TRBV11-1 | TRBD2 | TGTGCCAGCAGCTTAGGAACTAGCGGGGACCTGGAGACCCAGTACTTC | CASSLGTSGDLETQYF
TRBJ2-7 | NA | TRBV3-1/TRBV3-2 | TRBD1 | TGTGCCAGCAGCCAAGCCCGGACAGGGGCCTCCTACGAGCAGTACTTC | CASSQARTGASYEQYF
TRBJ1-1 | NA | TRBV6-5 | NA | TGTGCCAGCAATAGCGGGGGGAACACTGAAGCTTTCTTT | CASNSGGNTEAFF
TRBJ2-3 | NA | TRBV18 | NA | TGTGCCAGCTCACCACGGGCCACAGGCACAGATACGCAGTATTTT | CASSPRATGTDTQYF
TRBJ1-5 | once | TRBV10-2 | NA | TGCGCCAGCAGTGAACAGGGAGATCAGCCCCAGCATTTT | CASSEQGDQPQHF
TRBJ2-2 | NA | TRBV10-2 | NA | TGCGCCAGCACTTCGTGGGCCGAGCCATGGACCGGGGAGCTGTTTTTT | CASTSWAEPWTGELFF
TRBJ2-2 | NA | TRBV6-5 | NA | TGTGCCAGCGGCCCGGTGGGAGGCACCGGGGAGCTGTTTTTT | CASGPVGGTGELFF
TRBJ2-1 | NA | TRBV23-1 | NA | TGCGCCAGCAGTCTCCCGTTATGGGCCAATGAGCAGTTCTTC | CASSLPLWANEQFF
TRBJ1-1 | once | TRBV6-4 | NA | TGTGCCAGCAGGGGGGAGGGGGTAAGGAATGAAGCTTTCTTT | CASRGEGVRNEAFF
TRBJ2-5 | NA | TRBV7-2 | NA | TGTGCCAGCAGCTATACCCGTCAGGGAAAAGAGACCCAGTACTTC | CASSYTRQGKETQYF
TRBJ2-7 | NA | TRBV7-2 | NA | TGTGCCAGCAGCTTAGCCGGGACTCTTCCCTCCTACGAGCAGTACTTC | CASSLAGTLPSYEQYF
TRBJ2-2 | few | TRBV6-5 | NA | TGTGCCAGCACCCTACAGGAAGCCGGGGAGCTGTTTTTT | CASTLQEAGELFF
TRBJ2-7 | NA | TRBV7-9 | TRBD2 | TGTGCCAGCAGCTTAATCTGGGAGGGTTACGAGCAGTACTTC | CASSLIWEGYEQYF
TRBJ1-1 | NA | TRBV7-3 | TRBD1 | TGTGCCAGCAGCTTGGACAGGGGGTTCACTGAAGCTTTCTTT | CASSLDRGFTEAFF
TRBJ1-6 | NA | TRBV3-1/TRBV3-2 | TRBD1 | TGTGCCAGCAGCCAAGGACAGGGATCACCCCTCCACTTT | CASSQGQGSPLHF
TRBJ2-1 | NA | TRBV5-5 | TRBD2 | TGTGCCAGCAGCTTGCCGGGACTAGCGGGAGAGGGCAATGAGCAGTTCTTC | CASSLPGLAGEGNEQFF
TRBJ1-1 | once | TRBV6-5 | NA | TGTGCCAGCAGTTACTCTGCAGGGCTCACTGAAGCTTTCTTT | CASSYSAGLTEAFF
TRBJ1-2 | NA | TRBV5-4 | NA | TGTGCCAGCAGCTTTGATTTGGCAGGGGCTGGCTACACCTTC | CASSFDLAGAGYTF
TRBJ2-7 | NA | TRBV7-9 | TRBD2 | TGTGCCAGCAGAGGTAGCGGGAGCCTCGAGCAGTACTTC | CASRGSGSLEQYF
TRBJ1-3 | NA | TRBV7-8 | NA | TGCGCCAGCATCGTCGTGAGCTCTGGAAACACCATATATTTT | CASIVVSSGNTIYF
TRBJ1-4 | NA | TRBV5-5 | NA | TGTGCCAGCAGCTTGAGGTCGGGTGCAACTAATGAAAAACTGTTTTTT | CASSLRSGATNEKLFF
TRBJ1-2 | NA | TRBV20-1 | NA | TGCAGTGCTAGTGGATCCCCCTACCCTTCTAACTATGGCTACACCTTC | CSASGSPYPSNYGYTF
TRBJ2-7 | NA | TRBV7-6 | TRBD2 | TGTGCCAGCAGCTCCAAAATAGCGGGAACGGGGAACGAGCAGTACTTC | CASSSKIAGTGNEQYF